This T cell receptor beta chain was sequenced during a study of CD8 T cells in Susac syndrome (dated by TCRdb to between 2019 and 2020). Regarding the complete study: Among the sequenced Susac syndrome patients, over five had clinically active disease and fewer than 10 were in clinical remission. At blood withdrawal, Susac syndrome patients were either therapy-naive, taking corticosteroids (in some cases with IVIg as well), or taking IVIg alone. The study used repertoire sequencing to test whether antigen drove CD8+ T cell activation and differentiation in Susac syndrome. Clonality of the CD8+ T cell repertoire was compared between more than 10 healthy donors, about 14 Susac syndrome patients and roughly 16 multiple sclerosis patients. Overall study results and their limits: The study acknowledged that relatively few individuals were included in the TCR sequencing and HLA analysis. CD8+ repertoires in Susac syndrome showed clonal expansion, which was highest in CD8+ TEMRA cells and was greater in clinically active patients than in remitting patients. Roughly 15 and five Susac-specific public clones were found in the total CD8+ and CD8+ TEMRA repertoires, respectively.

Peripheral blood CD8+ and CD4+ T cells from healthy donors, Susac syndrome patients and multiple sclerosis patients were profiled using high-throughput TCR beta sequencing. The Susac syndrome patients fulfilled recently defined diagnostic criteria for either definite or probable disease. CD8+ TEMRA cells were enriched by FACS, while bulk CD8+ and CD4+ T cells were purified by magnetic negative isolation. Blood was collected in EDTA tubes and processed within 24 hours, with PBMCs isolated through density gradient centrifugation. PBMCs destined for TCR sequencing were cryopreserved in liquid nitrogen and later thawed in a 37 °C water bath. A purity of at least 90% was achieved for sorted or isolated CD4+, CD8+ and CD8+ TEMRA cells. V drops 5 bases and J drops 6 bases, leaving 8 bases in between. CDR1 is given as SGHTA and CDR2 as FQGTGA, both from the germline V gene. The CDR3 measures 12 amino acids from cysteine to phenylalanine. The CDR3 DNA has 36 bases and is translated from base 1.

RNA was extracted using the RNeasy kit, and about 0.5 to 1 microgram was reverse transcribed with random hexamers. The immunoSEQ multiplex PCR assay, covering 54 Vbeta and 13 Jbeta segments, was used to amplify TCR beta CDR3 regions. PCR amplification bias was corrected by using a synthetic template baseline for primer optimization and computational correction. The published analysis was carried out like this. Only productive sequences were kept, with reads annotated to V, D and J genes according to IMGT and analyzed in immunoSEQ Analyzer. Clonality was calculated as one minus the Shannon entropy normalized by log2 of the number of productive unique sequences. Public and private clones were assessed among the 100 most prevalent clones of each patient and control. Clones were defined as Susac-specific when absent from the healthy and MS cohorts, from approximately 1,100 published viral clones and from other ImmuneACCESS disease sequences. The public sequencing data were trimmed at Q25 with fastp and processed into clonotypes with MiXCR by TCRdb, which kept only in-frame beta chains. Each entry is one CDR3 protein sequence, shown with its most common DNA and genes. These V and J calls rely on TCRdb rather than the paper's analysis. The sample has 100,000 to 150,000 distinct CDR3 sequences on record, about 93% of them singletons. Around 0.2% of the sample is taken by the ten largest.

In the case of this clonotype: Its antigen remains unidentified. No quality values exist for individual bases; no much larger clone is one base distant.

The chain is assembled from TRBV7-3 and TRBJ2-1; there is no confident call for the D gene. The receptor's source is a human donor with Susac syndrome. Sequences were obtained from CD8+ T cells from PBMCs. The CDR3 reads as follows: CASSPTGNEQFF. Read as DNA, the sequence is TGTGCCAGCAGCCCCACCGGCAATGAGCAGTTCTTC.